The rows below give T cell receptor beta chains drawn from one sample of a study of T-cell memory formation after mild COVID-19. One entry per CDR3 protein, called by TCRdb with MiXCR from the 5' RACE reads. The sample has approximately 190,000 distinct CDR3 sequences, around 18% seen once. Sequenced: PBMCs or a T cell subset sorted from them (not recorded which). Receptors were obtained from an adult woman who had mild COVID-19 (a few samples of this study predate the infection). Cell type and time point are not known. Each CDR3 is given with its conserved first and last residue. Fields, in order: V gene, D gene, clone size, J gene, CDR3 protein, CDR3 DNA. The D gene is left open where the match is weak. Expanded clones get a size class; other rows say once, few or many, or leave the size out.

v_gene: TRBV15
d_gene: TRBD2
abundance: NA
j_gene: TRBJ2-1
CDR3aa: CATSRAPSGGYNEQFF
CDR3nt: TGTGCCACCAGCAGAGCCCCTAGCGGGGGCTACAATGAGCAGTTCTTC

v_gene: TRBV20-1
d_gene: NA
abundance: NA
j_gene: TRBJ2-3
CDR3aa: CSARDRADTQYF
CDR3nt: TGCAGTGCTAGAGATAGGGCAGATACGCAGTATTTT

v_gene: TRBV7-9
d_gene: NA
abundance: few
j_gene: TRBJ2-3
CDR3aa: CASSLTGLSTDTQYF
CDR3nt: TGTGCCAGCAGCCTGACAGGTTTGAGCACAGATACGCAGTATTTT

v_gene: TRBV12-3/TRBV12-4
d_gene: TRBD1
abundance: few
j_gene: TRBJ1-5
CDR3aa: CASTGQGASQPQHF
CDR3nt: TGTGCCAGCACCGGACAGGGGGCAAGTCAGCCCCAGCATTTT

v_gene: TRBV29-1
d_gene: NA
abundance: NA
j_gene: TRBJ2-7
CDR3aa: CSVGQGQSRGQYF
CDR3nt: TGCAGCGTTGGGCAGGGGCAGTCGCGGGGCCAGTACTTC

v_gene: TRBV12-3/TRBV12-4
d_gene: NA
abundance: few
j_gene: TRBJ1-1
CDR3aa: CATYAVAGVTEAFF
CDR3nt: TGTGCCACCTACGCCGTGGCAGGGGTCACTGAAGCTTTCTTT

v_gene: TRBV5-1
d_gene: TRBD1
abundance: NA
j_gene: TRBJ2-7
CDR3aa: CASSLMGQGADEQYF
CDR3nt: TGCGCCAGCAGCTTGATGGGACAGGGGGCGGATGAGCAGTACTTC

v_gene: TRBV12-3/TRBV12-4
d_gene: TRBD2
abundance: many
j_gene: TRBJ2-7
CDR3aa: CASSNSGGPYEQYF
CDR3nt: TGTGCCAGCAGTAATAGCGGGGGACCCTACGAGCAGTACTTC

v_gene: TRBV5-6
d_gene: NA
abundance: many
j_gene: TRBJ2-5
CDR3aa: CASSRSFRETQYF
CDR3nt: TGTGCCAGCAGCAGGAGCTTTCGGGAGACCCAGTACTTC

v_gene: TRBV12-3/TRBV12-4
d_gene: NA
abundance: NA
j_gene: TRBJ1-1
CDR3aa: CASRRRGDWTEAFF
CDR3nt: TGTGCCAGCAGGCGGCGGGGGGATTGGACTGAAGCTTTCTTT

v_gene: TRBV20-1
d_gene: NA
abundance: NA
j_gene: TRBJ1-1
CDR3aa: CSARDYVSGLNTEAFF
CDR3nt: TGCAGTGCTAGAGATTATGTATCGGGCCTGAACACTGAAGCTTTCTTT

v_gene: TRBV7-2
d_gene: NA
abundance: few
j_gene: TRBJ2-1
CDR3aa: CASSLAGGHYNEQFF
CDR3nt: TGTGCCAGCAGCTTAGCGGGGGGTCACTATAACGAGCAGTTCTTC

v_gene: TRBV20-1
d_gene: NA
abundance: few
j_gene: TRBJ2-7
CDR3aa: CSARGRRVLSYEQYF
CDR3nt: TGCAGTGCTAGGGGAAGGCGGGTACTCTCCTACGAGCAGTACTTC

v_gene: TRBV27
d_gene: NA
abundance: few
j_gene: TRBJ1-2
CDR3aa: CASSTGGYTF
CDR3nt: TGTGCCAGCAGCACAGGTGGCTACACCTTC

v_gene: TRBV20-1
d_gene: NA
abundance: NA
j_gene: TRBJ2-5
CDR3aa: CSARRDEDQETQYF
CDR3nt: TGCAGTGCTAGAAGGGACGAGGACCAAGAGACCCAGTACTTC

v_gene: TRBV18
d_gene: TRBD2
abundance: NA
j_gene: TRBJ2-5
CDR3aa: CASSPPPGGETQYF
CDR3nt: TGTGCCAGCTCACCACCCCCGGGAGGAGAGACCCAGTACTTC

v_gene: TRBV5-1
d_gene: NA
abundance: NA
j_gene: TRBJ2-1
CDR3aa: CASSFLLVPSEQFF
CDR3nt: TGCGCCAGCAGCTTCCTGCTAGTACCAAGTGAGCAGTTCTTC

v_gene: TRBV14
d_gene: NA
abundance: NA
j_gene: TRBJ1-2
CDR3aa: CASSPTANYGYTF
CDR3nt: TGTGCCAGCAGCCCGACAGCTAACTATGGCTACACCTTC

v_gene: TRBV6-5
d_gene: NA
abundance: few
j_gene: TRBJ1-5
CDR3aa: CASSPARGNQPQHF
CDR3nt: TGTGCCAGCAGCCCCGCTAGGGGCAATCAGCCCCAGCATTTT

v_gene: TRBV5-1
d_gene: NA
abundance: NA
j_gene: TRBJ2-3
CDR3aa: CASSPRRRDSDTQYF
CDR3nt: TGCGCCAGCAGCCCGCGGAGGAGGGACTCAGATACGCAGTATTTT

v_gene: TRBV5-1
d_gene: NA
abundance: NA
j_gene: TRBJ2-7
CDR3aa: CASSLGADYEQYF
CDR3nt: TGCGCCAGCAGCTTGGGAGCGGATTACGAGCAGTACTTC

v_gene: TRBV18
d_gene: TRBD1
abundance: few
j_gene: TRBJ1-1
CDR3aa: CASSPGTGGYEAFF
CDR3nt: TGTGCCAGCTCTCCGGGGACAGGAGGTTATGAAGCTTTCTTT